This T cell receptor (beta chain) was recorded in a study of blood T cell repertoires in COVID-19. Sequencing was performed with immunoSEQ multiplex PCR; in TCRdb, only in-frame clones are kept and a portion is missing. In the table there are over 250,000 clones, 90% of which are singletons. Germline assignment: CDR1 SNHLY and CDR2 FYNNEI. This CDR3 spans 15 amino acids. V was cut by 2 bases and J by 7 bases, with 14 bases left in between. The rearrangement uses TRBV2 and TRBJ2-2, with a tentative D call TRBD2 (5 bases). The sequencing sample was made of peripheral blood. The origin of this receptor is a woman in her forties or fifties with COVID-19, enrolled during active disease. CDR3 bases: TGTGCCAGCAGTGAACCGCCTGGACTGGGCGGGGAGCTGTTTTTT. This encodes CASSEPPGLGGELFF.